This T cell receptor beta chain was recorded in a study of blood T cell repertoires in COVID-19. Study-wide context: Sites across the United States, Italy and Spain contributed samples from acute and convalescent COVID-19.

Original data processing: Counts of nucleated cells, estimated from reference gene primer amplification, were obtained. Sequencing used immunoSEQ multiplex PCR; TCRdb keeps in-frame clones, though not all of them. That table gives V, J and clone size, and the DNA gave D and trimming. Seen here are about 21,000 clones, about four fifths observed once, and the top ten hold 6.1%. Sequencing used peripheral blood. This clonotype was obtained from a human donor in a cohort sampled during active COVID-19.

CDR3 bases: TGTGCCAGCAGTTACGGCCCCGAGCAGTACTTC. This gives the protein CASSYGPEQYF. The chain uses TRBV6-5 and TRBJ2-7; D gene unclear. V was cut by 2 bases and J by 6 bases, with 5 bases left in between. The CDR3 spans 11 residues. The germline V gene encodes CDR1 MNHEY and CDR2 SVGAGI.